This T cell receptor beta chain was retrieved from a study of control samples from healthy donors and cancer patients. This CDR3 comprises 14 residues. Germline lookup yields CDR1 MNHEY and CDR2 SMNVEV (reference sequence). V was cut by 5 bases and J by 0 bases, with 11 bases left in between. TCRdb's copy holds only in-frame clones and misses some; the assay was immunoSEQ multiplex PCR. The data contain 150,000 to 200,000 clones, more than 90% of them singletons. The receptor's source is a man aged 25-40 years in good health. The chain has TRBV27 and TRBJ2-7; TRBD1 might be the D (6 bases). Sequencing input: blood. The CDR3 sequence is CASSTTGSSYEQYF. The DNA of the CDR3 is TGTGCCAGCAGTACTACAGGGAGCTCCTACGAGCAGTACTTC.